Described below is a single TCR beta chain sequence and its context. The record originates from a study of T cell responses to AZD1222 COVID-19 vaccine. Study overall: Doses given second, at about 4 or about 12 weeks, were pooled.

The repertoire was sequenced with immunoSEQ multiplex PCR; TCRdb's copy has only in-frame clones and lacks some. The sample lists 90,000 to 95,000 clones, approximately 90% occurring once. V lost 1 base and J 3 bases, leaving 7 bases between the germline ends. The length of the CDR3 is 14 residues. Germline V CDR1 and CDR2: SGHTA, FQGNSA. This receptor was identified in an adult in good health. The chain couples TRBV7-2 to TRBJ1-5; the D is unclear. Sequenced here: peripheral blood, sampled on day 0 of AZD1222 vaccination. The CDR3 protein is CASSLEGNNQPQHF. CDR3 DNA sequence: TGTGCCAGCAGCTTAGAAGGAAACAATCAGCCCCAGCATTTT.